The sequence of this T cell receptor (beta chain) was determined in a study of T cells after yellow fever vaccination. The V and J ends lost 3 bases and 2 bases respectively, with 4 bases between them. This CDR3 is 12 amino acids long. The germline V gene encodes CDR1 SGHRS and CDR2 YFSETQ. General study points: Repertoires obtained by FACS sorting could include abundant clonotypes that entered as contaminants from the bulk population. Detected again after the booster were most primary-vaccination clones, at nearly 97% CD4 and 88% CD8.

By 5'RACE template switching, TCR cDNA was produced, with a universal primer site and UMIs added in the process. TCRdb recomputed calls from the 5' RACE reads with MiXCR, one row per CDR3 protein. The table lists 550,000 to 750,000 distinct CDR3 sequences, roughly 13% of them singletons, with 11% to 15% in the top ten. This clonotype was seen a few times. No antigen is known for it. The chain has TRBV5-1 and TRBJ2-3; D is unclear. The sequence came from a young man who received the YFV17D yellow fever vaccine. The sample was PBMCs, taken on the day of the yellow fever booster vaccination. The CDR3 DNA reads TGCGCCAGCAGCTGGAACACAGATACGCAGTATTTT. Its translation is CASSWNTDTQYF.